This TCR beta chain stems from a study of cytomegalovirus exposure and HLA in healthy donors. Study-wide points: Per a prior analysis, the majority of TCR beta V segments were productive roughly 90% or roughly 30% of the time. Reports showed the classifier diagnosing cytomegalovirus status with high specificity and sensitivity. An apparent linkage of common viral pathogens to several of the most significant clusters emerged in a later analysis. Per a later analysis, HLA-associated TCR beta chains showed more clonal expansion than other, equally common TCR beta chains.

PCR was performed using 60 Vbeta and 13 Jbeta primers. Sequencing was performed with immunoSEQ multiplex PCR; in TCRdb, only in-frame clones are kept and a portion is missing. Of 150,000 to 200,000 clones in the sample, about 76% are singletons; the top ten hold roughly 2%. V was pared by 5 bases and J by 10 bases, with 14 bases between. The CDR3 consists of 12 residues. The germline V gene has CDR1 SEHNR and CDR2 FQNEAQ (reference sequence). Note on this clone: Antigen specificity is unknown.

This sequence was found in a female donor in good health and CMV-seronegative. The V and J genes are TRBV7-9 and TRBJ1-1; maybe TRBD1 (6 bases). The sequencing sample was made of PBMCs. The CDR3 region has the DNA TGTGCCAGCAGCCAACAAACAGGGACAGCTTTCTTT. Its protein is CASSQQTGTAFF.